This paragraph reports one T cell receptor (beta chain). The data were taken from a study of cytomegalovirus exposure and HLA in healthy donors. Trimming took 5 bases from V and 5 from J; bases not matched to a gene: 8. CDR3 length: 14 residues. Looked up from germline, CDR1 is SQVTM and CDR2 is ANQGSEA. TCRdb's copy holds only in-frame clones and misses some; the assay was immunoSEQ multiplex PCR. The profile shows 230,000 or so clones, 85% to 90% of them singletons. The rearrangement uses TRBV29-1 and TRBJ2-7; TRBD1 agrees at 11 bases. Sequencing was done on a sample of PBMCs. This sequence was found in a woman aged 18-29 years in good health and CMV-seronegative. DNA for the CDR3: TGCAGCGTTCGCCGCAGGGACAGGGGGGACGAGCAGTACTTC. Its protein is CSVRRRDRGDEQYF.